This T cell receptor (beta chain) originates from a study of early T cells in non-severe SARS-CoV-2 infection. Molecules of cDNA were individually given unique molecular identifiers that were attached to them. TCRdb ran MiXCR on the 5' RACE reads and lists one entry per CDR3 protein. The table shows tens of thousands of distinct CDR3 sequences, with more than 9% occurring only once. The CDR3 contains 16 residues. Trimming took off 5 bases at V and 0 bases at J, with 16 bases between the two ends. CDR1 is SEHNR and CDR2 is FQNEAQ in the germline V gene (reference sequence). This TCR came from an adult who was a healthcare worker with PCR-confirmed SARS-CoV-2 infection or an uninfected control (not recorded which). V is TRBV7-9 and J is TRBJ1-1; D may be TRBD1 (5 bases). Sequencing input: whole blood. The CDR3 DNA follows: TGTGCCAGCAGCCAAAGAGCAGGGTTACTGAACACTGAAGCTTTCTTT. It encodes CASSQRAGLLNTEAFF.